This TCR beta chain was retrieved from a study of regulatory and conventional T cells in RAG deficiency (TCRdb year 2017). Looking at the study overall: Hypomorphic RAG mutations in combined immunodeficiency or atypical SCID are frequently associated with autoimmunity. The study used high-throughput TCR beta sequencing to compare repertoire diversity and composition of Treg, conventional CD4+ and CD8+ T cells between RAG-deficient patients and healthy controls. Overall study outcomes, separate from this receptor: All patient T-cell subsets had shorter CDR3 lengths; Omenn syndrome patients showed >80% Treg-Tconv repertoire overlap at nucleotide and amino acid level. For some subjects, some T-cell subset analyses were not performed. Compared with control T-cell subpopulations, the RAG-deficient patients had markedly lower Shannon entropy and higher Simpson indices. In Omenn syndrome patients, sorted CD25-high CD127-low cells may represent peripherally activated cells rather than bona fide Treg cells. Compared with controls, Omenn syndrome and CID/AS patients had around 96-fold fewer unique TCR beta sequences in Treg cells, whereas the reduction in the other subsets was 7.5 to 10-fold.

Before genomic DNA extraction, conventional CD4+ T cells were isolated from blood as CD25-low CD127-high cells. The study included eight patients with RAG deficiency: one had SCID, two had Omenn syndrome and five had combined immunodeficiency or atypical SCID. Note on this clone: Its cognate antigen has yet to be identified. Per-base qualities were not stored, and no clone one base away is much larger. The sample contains more than one DNA sequence encoding this CDR3.

The library was built by means of the immunoSEQ multiplex PCR assay. Genomic DNA from the sorted T-cell subsets was used to amplify and sequence rearranged TCR beta chain products. The authors' analysis ran thus. Repertoire diversity of productive TCR beta rearrangements was quantified using Shannon entropy and Simpson indices. To assess clonal expansion, the frequencies of the 100 most abundant productive TCR beta clonotypes were added up as a share of total reads. A self-reactivity index based on amino acid usage at CDR3beta positions 6 and 7 was applied to the TRB repertoires. Two-way ANOVA was applied to the repertoire analyses, whereas Student t or Mann-Whitney tests were applied to the flow cytometric analyses. TCRdb obtained this table from immuneACCESS and retained in-frame rearrangements with V and J assigned. These tables miss some clones; where compared with another copy, unresolved V genes account for less than half of the shortfall, and the remainder is unexplained. V and J calls and clone size are copied from that table; D and trimming were computed from the DNA. Counted in this sample were 8,000 to 10,000 clones; around 94% of them appeared once. The ten largest account for over 1.1% of the sample.

This sequence originates from a human donor with RAG deficiency presenting as severe combined immunodeficiency. The specimen was CD4+ effector T cells sorted from blood.

The CDR3 reads CSARDTYEQYF. The nucleotides read TGCAGTGCTAGGGACACCTACGAGCAGTACTTC. The V and J segments used are TRBV20-1 and TRBJ2-7, with TRBD1 tentatively as D gene (5 bases match). The CDR3, from cysteine to phenylalanine, totals 11 residues. The entry retains the CDR3 DNA only, 33 bases that are in frame from base 1. The germline V gene (reference sequence) supplies CDR1 DFQATT and CDR2 SNEGSKA. The junction carries 5 bases between V and J, which are trimmed by 3 bases and 2 bases respectively.